This TCR beta chain was identified during a study of cytomegalovirus exposure and HLA in healthy donors. This clone was seen once. Looked up from germline, CDR1 is SGDLS and CDR2 is YYNGEE. V gave up 6 bases and J gave up 4 bases, with 11 bases separating them. CDR3 length equals 14 residues. TCRdb's copy holds only in-frame clones and misses some; the assay was immunoSEQ multiplex PCR. The repertoire includes 160,000 or so clones, roughly 84% of them detected once, and roughly 10% sits in the top ten. The sequence was obtained from a man aged 30 to 45 in good health and CMV-seropositive. The sequenced sample consisted of PBMCs. The chain couples TRBV9 to TRBJ1-6; no clear D gene. CDR3: CASKEDLYNSPLHF. The DNA of the CDR3 is TGTGCCAGCAAGGAGGATCTATATAATTCACCCCTCCACTTT.